This entry lists 32 T cell receptor beta chains sequenced from one sample in a study of CD8 T cells in ankylosing spondylitis. Study observations and caveats: Ankylosing spondylitis blood appeared to carry a characteristic TCR beta motif of roughly 8 highly homologous variants.

From the 5' RACE reads, TCRdb called clonotypes with MiXCR, one entry per CDR3 protein. Of fewer than 650,000 distinct CDR3 sequences in the sample, over 9.5% were seen once. No cognate antigen is known for these TCRs. Input material: blood, either unsorted or a sorted T cell fraction (not recorded which). The receptors shown here come from a male donor with ankylosing spondylitis.

This rearrangement joins TRBV4-2 to TRBJ2-7, with D unresolved. The ends were cut back, 0 bases at V and 1 base at J, with 10 bases in the middle. The CDR3 spans 15 residues. CDR1 and CDR2 from the germline V gene are LGHNA and YNFKEQ. The CDR3 sequence is CASSQDLVVSYEQYF. The CDR3 coding sequence is TGTGCCAGCAGCCAAGATCTCGTAGTTTCCTACGAGCAGTACTTC.

This clonotype was seen more than once but under ten times. V gene TRBV20-1 combines with J gene TRBJ2-7; 8 nucleotides match TRBD1. V lost 1 base, J lost 4 bases, and 3 bases stayed unmatched. The CDR3 contains 13 residues. CDR1 DFQATT and CDR2 SNEGSKA come from the germline V gene (reference sequence). The CDR3 loop reads CSARGTGIYEQYV. In DNA, the CDR3 is TGCAGTGCTAGAGGGACAGGGATTTACGAGCAGTACGTC.

CDR3 DNA sequence: TGTGCCAGCAGCCGATCCGGGACTCCAAGATACGAGCAGTACTTC. This translates into CASSRSGTPRYEQYF. This sequence joins TRBV7-8 and TRBJ2-7; TRBD2 is a possible D gene (6 bases). The CDR3 is 15 residues long. Germline CDR1 and CDR2: SGHVS and FQNEAQ. Between the trimmed V and J ends, which lost 5 bases and 4 bases, there was a span of 18 bases.

This clonotype showed up just a few times. V is TRBV20-1 and J is TRBJ2-2; perhaps TRBD2 as D (6 bases). The CDR3 has 11 amino acids. Germline V gives CDR1 DFQATT, CDR2 SNEGSKA (reference sequence). DNA for the CDR3: TGCAGCGCGGGGCTTCGGGCAGCGCTGTTTTTT. It is translated as CSAGLRAALFF.

This clonotype appeared many times. The chain employs TRBV12-3 or TRBV12-4 and TRBJ2-2; 13 bases align to TRBD2. V shed 6 bases, J shed 3 bases, and the junction held 4 bases outside the gene matches. CDR3 length equals 16 residues. The CDR3 here is CASSPGLAGDTGELFF. The CDR3 DNA sequence: TGTGCCAGCAGCCCCGGACTAGCGGGAGACACCGGGGAGCTGTTTTTT.

This clonotype was seen many times. The rearrangement uses TRBV7-8 and TRBJ2-3; D unresolved. CDR3 length: 15 amino acids. V lost 1 base, J lost 1 base, and 9 bases lay in between. Germline loops: CDR1 SGHVS, CDR2 FQNEAQ. The CDR3 DNA reads as TGTGCCAGCAGCTTAGGCCACCCTGGCACAGATACGCAGTATTTT. Translating gives CASSLGHPGTDTQYF.

This clonotype was recorded many times. The J gene is TRBJ2-3, the V gene TRBV12-3 or TRBV12-4; tentative D call: TRBD1 (8 bases). There are 15 residues in the CDR3. Trimming took off 3 bases at V and 2 bases at J, with 12 bases between the two ends. Written as DNA, the CDR3 is TGTGCCAGCAGTTTGACAGGGGACTACACAGATACGCAGTATTTT. Translating it yields CASSLTGDYTDTQYF.

This clonotype appeared many times. V is TRBV5-1 and J is TRBJ2-3; D unclear. Germline-derived CDR1 and CDR2 are SGHRS and YFSETQ. The V gene lost 3 bases and the J gene lost 2 bases, with 13 bases spanning the gap. CDR3 length: 15 residues. The CDR3 bases are TGCGCCAGCAGCTCATTTAGAGGAGACACAGATACGCAGTATTTT. It yields the protein CASSSFRGDTDTQYF. Complete variable domain (other parts from reference TRBV5-1 and TRBJ2-3): KAGVTQTPRYLIKTRGQQVTLSCSPISGHRSVSWYQQTPGQGLQFLFEYFSETQRNKGNFPGRFSGRQFSNSRSEMNVSTLELGDSALYLCASSSFRGDTDTQYFGPGTRLTVL.

The chain uses TRBV5-1 and TRBJ1-2, with D unresolved. Germline V lookup: CDR1 SGHRS, CDR2 YFSETQ. CDR3 size: 13 residues. Trimming left V 0 bases short and J 8 bases short, with 11 bases between. CDR3 bases: TGCGCCAGCAGCTTGGTCCGGGGTGAAGGCTACACCTTC. Its translation is CASSLVRGEGYTF.

The chain couples TRBV11-2 to TRBJ2-7, with no clear D. The germline CDR1 and CDR2 sequences are SGHAT and FQNNGV. Trimming stripped 2 bases from V and 5 bases from J, with 13 bases between. The CDR3 runs to 14 residues. The CDR3 is CASSLMPKRNEQYF. The CDR3 DNA is TGTGCCAGCAGCTTAATGCCTAAAAGGAACGAGCAGTACTTC. Full variable domain (missing parts from reference TRBV11-2 and TRBJ2-7): EAGVAQSPRYKIIEKRQSVAFWCNPISGHATLYWYQQILGQGPKLLIQFQNNGVVDDSQLPKDRFSAERLKGVDSTLKIQPAKLEDSAVYLCASSLMPKRNEQYFGPGTRLTVT.

This clonotype has a handful of counts. This chain uses TRBV12-3 or TRBV12-4 with TRBJ2-5; TRBD1 agrees at 10 bases. CDR3 length: 14 amino acids. V trimming: 6 bases; J trimming: 5 bases; junction bases outside the gene matches: 6. The CDR3 sequence is CASRTGTGDETQYF. In DNA form, the CDR3 reads TGTGCCAGCAGGACCGGGACAGGGGACGAGACCCAGTACTTC.

The chain links TRBV20-1 to TRBJ1-6; a weak D match, TRBD1 (6 bases). Between the trimmed V and J ends, which lost 1 base and 11 bases, there was a span of 18 bases. This CDR3 region has 15 residues. Germline V gives CDR1 DFQATT, CDR2 SNEGSKA (reference sequence). The CDR3 loop reads CSARVWSRTDPPLHF. The CDR3 nucleotides read TGCAGTGCTAGAGTATGGAGCAGGACAGACCCACCCCTCCACTTT.

In its sample, this clonotype was seen many times. The chain is built from TRBV5-1 and TRBJ1-2, with TRBD1 matching 10 bases. The CDR3 has 14 residues. CDR1 SGHRS and CDR2 YFSETQ come from the germline V gene. V was pared by 0 bases and J by 8 bases, with 4 bases of the junction left unmatched. CDR3 amino acids: CASSLGQGALGYTF. The CDR3 nucleotides are TGCGCCAGCAGCTTGGGACAGGGGGCCTTGGGCTACACCTTC.

The chain carries TRBV7-9 and TRBJ1-5; D remains unclear. The CDR3 totals 13 residues. The ends were cut back, 5 bases at V and 5 bases at J, with 10 bases in the middle. The V gene's germline CDR1 is SEHNR and CDR2 FQNEAQ (reference sequence). The CDR3 sequence: CASSHMSDQPQHF. In nucleotides, the CDR3 is TGTGCCAGCAGCCATATGTCCGATCAGCCCCAGCATTTT.

This rearrangement joins TRBV24-1 to TRBJ2-5; D is unclear. Germline V CDR1 and CDR2: KGHDR, SFDVKD. V was cut by 5 bases and J by 2 bases, with 14 bases left in between. This CDR3 has 15 residues. This CDR3 is CATSGARLPQETQYF. The CDR3 DNA reads TGTGCCACCAGTGGGGCGAGGCTGCCACAAGAGACCCAGTACTTC.

A few counts support this clonotype. The chain joins TRBV5-5 to TRBJ1-2, with D unclear. The CDR3 loop spans 13 amino acids. CDR1 is SGHKS and CDR2 is YYEKEE in the germline V gene (reference sequence). V was pared by 0 bases and J by 4 bases, with 7 bases between. CDR3 nucleotide sequence: TGTGCCAGCAGCTTGGACGTTTCCTATGGCTACACCTTC. Its translation is CASSLDVSYGYTF.

This clonotype was seen many times. V usage is TRBV12-3 or TRBV12-4 and J usage is TRBJ2-5; 8 bases align to TRBD2. J gave up 5 bases and V 5 bases, and 4 bases lay outside the gene matches. The CDR3 consists of 13 residues. The CDR3 sequence is CASSPGLVETQYF. CDR3 nucleotides: TGTGCCAGCAGTCCGGGACTAGTGGAGACCCAGTACTTC.

This clonotype occurred a few times. This chain links TRBV3-1 with TRBJ1-1; a weak D match, TRBD1 (5 bases). The germline CDR1 and CDR2 sequences are LGHDT and YNNKEL (reference sequence). V was shortened by 6 bases and J by 2 bases, with 13 bases between the two germline ends. This CDR3 has 14 amino acids. CDR3: CASRGLGINTEAFF. CDR3 in DNA: TGTGCCAGCAGGGGACTGGGGATAAACACTGAAGCTTTCTTT. Together with reference TRBV3-1 and TRBJ1-1, the CDR3 gives the full variable domain: DTAVSQTPKYLVTQMGNDKSIKCEQNLGHDTMYWYKQDSKKFLKIMFSYNNKELIINETVPNRFSPKSPDKAHLNLHINSLELGDSAVYFCASRGLGINTEAFFGQGTRLTVV.

The V call is TRBV11-3, the J call TRBJ2-4, with 8 bases identical to TRBD1. The V and J ends lost 3 bases and 1 base, in that order; junction bases with no gene match: 5. The germline CDR1 and CDR2 sequences are SGHNT and YENEEA. CDR3 length equals 16 residues. The CDR3 here is CASSFGQGWAKNIQYF. CDR3 nucleotide sequence: TGTGCCAGCAGCTTCGGACAGGGTTGGGCCAAAAACATTCAGTACTTC.

In its sample, this clonotype was seen a few times. The J gene is TRBJ1-2, the V gene TRBV5-1; TRBD1 matches 8 bases. The ends lost 2 bases at V and 4 bases at J; junction bases unmatched: 7. The CDR3 is 15 residues long. CDR1 is SGHRS and CDR2 is YFSETQ in the germline V gene. CDR3 DNA: TGCGCCAGCAGCTTAGTGCCCGGGACAGGCTATGGCTACACCTTC. This sequence encodes CASSLVPGTGYGYTF.

This clonotype was recorded only once. This sequence joins TRBV27 and TRBJ1-6; D call uncertain. Trimming took off 2 bases at V and 8 bases at J, with 7 bases between the two ends. The CDR3 consists of 13 residues. Germline V lookup: CDR1 MNHEY, CDR2 SMNVEV (reference sequence). DNA of the CDR3: TGTGCCAGCAGTTTACGGGGAGATTCACCCCTCCACTTT. Translation gives CASSLRGDSPLHF.

In its sample, this clonotype was seen many times. V is TRBV11-2 and J is TRBJ1-5, with D unclear. The ends were cut back, 5 bases at V and 4 bases at J, with 15 bases in the middle. This CDR3 comprises 15 residues. From germline, CDR1 is SGHAT and CDR2 FQNNGV. In DNA form, the CDR3 reads TGTGCCAGCAGCCTAACCGGGAGCCCGAATCAGCCCCAGCATTTT. Translating gives CASSLTGSPNQPQHF.

This clonotype was observed a few times. The V call is TRBV5-1, the J call TRBJ2-5; weak D call: TRBD1 (5 bases). Per the germline V gene, CDR1 is SGHRS and CDR2 is YFSETQ. This CDR3 region has 17 residues. V was cut by 4 bases and J by 0 bases, with 19 bases left in between. The DNA for the CDR3 is TGCGCCAGCAGCCCGCTCCTCCGACAGAACAACCAAGAGACCCAGTACTTC. Translating it yields CASSPLLRQNNQETQYF.

This clonotype was recorded a few times. Here the CDR3 DNA reads TGCGCCAGCAGCCAACTTAGCGGGATGGGCTACGAGCAGTACTTC. Protein sequence: CASSQLSGMGYEQYF. The chain joins TRBV5-1 to TRBJ2-7; 8 positions agree with TRBD2. Germline V gene lookup returns CDR1 SGHRS and CDR2 YFSETQ. The CDR3 runs to 15 residues. Trimming at V came to 4 bases and at J to 3 bases, leaving 9 bases not matched to a gene.

A few counts support this clonotype. This chain uses TRBV12-3 or TRBV12-4 with TRBJ2-1, with 9 bases that match TRBD1. The V segment lost 3 bases and the J segment 13 bases; nucleotides outside the gene matches: 7. There are 13 residues in the CDR3. The CDR3 loop is CASSFDRGASQFF. CDR3 DNA sequence: TGTGCCAGCAGTTTCGACAGGGGGGCCTCACAGTTCTTC.

This clonotype was found a few times. The rearrangement uses TRBV5-1 and TRBJ2-5; 9 nucleotides match TRBD2. Looked up from germline, CDR1 is SGHRS and CDR2 is YFSETQ. The J segment lost 10 bases and the V segment lost 0 bases, leaving 16 bases of the junction unmatched. The CDR3 loop spans 17 amino acids. The CDR3 DNA is TGCGCCAGCAGCTTGGTCGGTAGCGGGAGCAAAGGGCAGGGCCAGTACTTC. It codes for CASSLVGSGSKGQGQYF.

A few counts support this clonotype. V gene TRBV5-1 combines with J gene TRBJ2-1; 8 bases align to TRBD2. With V trimmed by 4 bases and J by 8 bases, 5 bases remained unmatched. There are 13 residues in the CDR3. The germline V gene has CDR1 SGHRS and CDR2 YFSETQ. The CDR3 is CASSTGRADEQFF. CDR3 bases: TGCGCCAGCAGCACCGGGAGGGCCGATGAGCAGTTCTTC.

This clonotype has a handful of counts. The V and J genes are TRBV7-8 and TRBJ2-1; the D call may be TRBD1 or TRBD2 (5 bases each). CDR3 length: 15 residues. The V and J ends lost 10 bases and 3 bases respectively, with 19 bases between them. From germline, CDR1 is SGHVS and CDR2 FQNEAQ. This CDR3 reads CATRGVGHDYNEQFF. The CDR3 region has the DNA TGTGCCACAAGAGGGGTGGGTCACGACTACAATGAGCAGTTCTTC.

The CDR3 DNA reads TGCAGTGCTAGATCCGGACAGGGGCTTCAGCCCCAGCATTTT. Its protein is CSARSGQGLQPQHF. The genes are TRBV20-1 and TRBJ1-5, with 9 bases lining up with TRBD1. The V gene end was trimmed by 2 bases and the J gene end by 6 bases; junction bases not matched to a gene: 5. Germline V gene lookup returns CDR1 DFQATT and CDR2 SNEGSKA (reference sequence). There are 14 residues in the CDR3.

J is TRBJ2-3 and V is TRBV24-1, with D possibly TRBD1 on 5 matching bases. CDR1 is KGHDR and CDR2 is SFDVKD in the germline V gene. Trimming took off 1 base at V and 2 bases at J, with 9 bases between the two ends. This CDR3 is 15 amino acids long. The CDR3 region is CATSDFGADTDTQYF. In DNA form, the CDR3 reads TGTGCCACCAGTGATTTTGGGGCAGACACAGATACGCAGTATTTT.

As DNA, the CDR3 is TGCAGTGCTAAAGCGAACTTGAACACTGAAGCTTTCTTT. This gives the protein CSAKANLNTEAFF. The chain employs TRBV20-1 and TRBJ1-1; no clear D gene. Germline lookup yields CDR1 DFQATT and CDR2 SNEGSKA (reference sequence). With 4 bases removed from V and 0 bases from J, the gap between germline ends came to 9 bases. This CDR3 region has 13 residues.

V is TRBV7-9 and J is TRBJ2-1; D might be TRBD1 or TRBD2, each matching 6 bases. The germline V gene encodes CDR1 SEHNR and CDR2 FQNEAQ (reference sequence). Trimming removed 3 bases at V and 5 bases at J, with 14 bases between. This CDR3 contains 15 residues. The CDR3 loop reads CASSFSGALDNEQFF. The CDR3 DNA follows: TGTGCCAGCAGCTTTTCGGGGGCTCTAGACAATGAGCAGTTCTTC.